This TCR beta chain was recovered during a study of blood T cell repertoires in COVID-19. Study in general: The United States, Italy and Spain supplied acute and convalescent COVID-19 samples. PBMCs, B-cell-depleted T cells, or T cells provided the cDNA or gDNA that made up the material.

CDR1 and CDR2 (germline): MNHEY, SMNVEV (reference sequence). Germline trimming cut 8 bases from V and 2 bases from J; bases unmatched to any gene: 10. This CDR3 is built from 15 residues. In the original analysis: Amplification of reference gene primers provided the estimated nucleated cell counts. Method: immunoSEQ multiplex PCR; TCRdb's copy keeps in-frame clones and lacks some. V, J and clone size derive from that table, while D and trimming were established from the DNA sequence. This table holds roughly 140,000 clones, approximately 78% found once. The source of this sequence is a woman aged 80 or over with acute or convalescent COVID-19. Material for sequencing was peripheral blood. The chain joins TRBV27 to TRBJ2-3; TRBD2 aligns across 7 bases. The DNA of the CDR3 is TGTGCCAGCGGGAGGGTCAGCCCCCTCACAGATACGCAGTATTTT. Translated, it gives CASGRVSPLTDTQYF.